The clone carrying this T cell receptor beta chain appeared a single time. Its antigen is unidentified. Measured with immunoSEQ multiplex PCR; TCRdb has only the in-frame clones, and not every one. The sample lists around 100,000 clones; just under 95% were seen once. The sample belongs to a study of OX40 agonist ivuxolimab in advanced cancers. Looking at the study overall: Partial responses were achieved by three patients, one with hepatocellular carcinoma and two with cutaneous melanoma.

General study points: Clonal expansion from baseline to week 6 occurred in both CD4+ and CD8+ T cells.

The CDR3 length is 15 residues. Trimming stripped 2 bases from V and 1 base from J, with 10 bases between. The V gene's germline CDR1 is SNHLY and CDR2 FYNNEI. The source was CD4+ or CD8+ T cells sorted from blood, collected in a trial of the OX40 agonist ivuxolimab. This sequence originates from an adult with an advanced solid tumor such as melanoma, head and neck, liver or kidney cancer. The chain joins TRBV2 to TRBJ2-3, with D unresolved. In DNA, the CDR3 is TGTGCCAGCAGTGAACAAAGGCTGGGCACAGATACGCAGTATTTT. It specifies CASSEQRLGTDTQYF. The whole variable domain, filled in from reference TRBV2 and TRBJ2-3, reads EPEVTQTPSHQVTQMGQEVILRCVPISNHLYFYWYRQILGQKVEFLVSFYNNEISEKSEIFDDQFSVERPDGSNFTLKIRSTKLEDSAMYFCASSEQRLGTDTQYFGPGTRLTVL.